Reported below is one TCR beta chain. Its cognate antigen has yet to be identified. Base qualities are missing; no much larger clone stands one base away. TCRbeta CDR3 regions were amplified from genomic DNA by means of the immunoSEQ Assay, a bias-controlled multiplex PCR. The authors' pipeline ran thus. Nucleated cell counts per sample were estimated from amplification of reference gene primers within the assay. To quantify the absolute abundance of each unique TCRbeta CDR3 rearrangement, sequence reads were collapsed and filtered. For each sample, productive Simpson clonality was calculated by taking the square root of Simpson's diversity index across productive rearrangements. TCRdb holds this immuneACCESS table with in-frame rearrangements only. Some clones are missing; in checked studies, unresolved V genes explain under half, and the rest has no known cause. V, J and clone size derive from that table, while D and trimming were established from the DNA sequence. This sample holds under 250,000 clones; roughly four fifths were observed only once. Of the sample, more than 10% is held by the ten largest clones.

The junction carries 10 bases between V and J, which are trimmed by 0 bases and 1 base respectively. The germline V gene sets CDR1 to LGHNA and CDR2 to YNFKEQ. Including cysteine and phenylalanine, the CDR3 has 17 amino acids. Only the CDR3 part of the read is kept: 51 bases, read in frame from the first base. This sample is part of a study of blood T cell repertoires in COVID-19 (TCRdb year 2020). The study in broad terms: The collaborator samples originated in the United States, Italy and Spain and spanned the acute and convalescent phases of COVID-19. The material from the prospective study consisted of cDNA or gDNA derived from T cells, B-cell-depleted T cells, or PBMCs. Deeply sampled blood TCRbeta repertoires from subjects exposed to, actively infected with, or recovered from COVID-19 were included in the dataset. The repertoires were made available in a free public database intended to serve as a resource for research on the immune response to SARS-CoV-2. The samples were drawn from two sources: the first 160 participants of the ongoing ImmuneRACE study, and 1,000 to 1,500 subjects contributed by 6 global collaborators. Sample metadata almost always included a de-identified subject ID, COVID-19 status, age in years and sex. Where available, HLA class I and class II types were obtained from metadata supplied by the sample provider rather than from assay-based typing.

Whole blood was collected in K2EDTA tubes by collaborating institutions according to the institutions' own protocols. For TCRbeta analysis, collaborators shipped samples as frozen whole blood, isolated PBMCs, or DNA extracted from either of those sample types. General conclusions and limits of the study: The quantity of clinical and demographic metadata differed by source and by participant and was supplied without curation.

Sequences were obtained from peripheral blood. This sequence uses TRBV4-2 and TRBJ2-6, and the D gene may be TRBD2, 5 bases matching. The receptor comes from a woman aged 40 to 50 with acute or convalescent COVID-19. CDR3 loop: CASSQDPGGSGANVLTF. The sequenced DNA is TGTGCCAGCAGCCAAGACCCCGGAGGATCTGGGGCCAACGTCCTGACTTTC.